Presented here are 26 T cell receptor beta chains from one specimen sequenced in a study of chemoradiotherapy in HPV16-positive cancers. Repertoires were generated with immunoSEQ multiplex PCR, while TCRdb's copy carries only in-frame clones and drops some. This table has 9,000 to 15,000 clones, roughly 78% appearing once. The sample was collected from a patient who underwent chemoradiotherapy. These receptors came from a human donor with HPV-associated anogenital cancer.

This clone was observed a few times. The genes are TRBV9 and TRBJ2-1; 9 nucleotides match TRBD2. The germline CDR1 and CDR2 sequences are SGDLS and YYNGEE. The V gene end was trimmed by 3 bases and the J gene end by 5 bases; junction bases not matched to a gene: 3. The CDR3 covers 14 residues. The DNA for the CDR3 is TGTGCCAGCAGCGAGAGCGGGGGGAACAATGAGCAGTTCTTC. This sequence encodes CASSESGGNNEQFF.

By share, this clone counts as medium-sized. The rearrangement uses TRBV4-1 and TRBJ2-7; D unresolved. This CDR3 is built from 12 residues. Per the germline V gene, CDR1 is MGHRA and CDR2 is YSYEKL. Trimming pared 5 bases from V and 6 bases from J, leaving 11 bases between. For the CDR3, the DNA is TGCGCCAGCAGCACTCAAAGCTCCGAGCAGTACTTC. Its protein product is CASSTQSSEQYF.

CDR3 nucleotide sequence: TGTGCCAGCAGCGACCGTTATAATTCACCCCTCCACTTT. Translating it yields CASSDRYNSPLHF. This rearrangement joins TRBV6-5 to TRBJ1-6; D gene unclear. CDR3 size: 13 residues. Germline assignment: CDR1 MNHEY and CDR2 SVGAGI. V dropped 6 bases and J dropped 4 bases, with 7 bases sitting between them.

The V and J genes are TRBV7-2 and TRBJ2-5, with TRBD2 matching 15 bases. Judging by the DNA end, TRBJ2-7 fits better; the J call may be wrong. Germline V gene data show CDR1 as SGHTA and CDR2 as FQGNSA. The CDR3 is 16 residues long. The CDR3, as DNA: TGTGCCAGCAGCCCCAGGACTAGCGGGGGGGCTATCGAGCAGTACTTC. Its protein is CASSPRTSGGAIEQYF.

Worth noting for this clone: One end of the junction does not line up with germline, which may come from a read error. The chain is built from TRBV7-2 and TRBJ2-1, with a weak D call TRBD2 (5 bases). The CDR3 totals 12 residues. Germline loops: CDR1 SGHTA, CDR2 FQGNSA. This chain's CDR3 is CASSPPRGYVVF. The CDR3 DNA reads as TGTGCCAGCAGCCCACCCAGAGGGTACGTGGTCTTC. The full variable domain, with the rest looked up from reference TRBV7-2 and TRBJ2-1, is GAGVSQSPSNKVTEKGKDVELRCDPISGHTALYWYRQSLGQGLEFLIYFQGNSAPDKSGLPSDRFSAERTGGSVSTLTIQRTQQEDSAVYLCASSPPRGYVVFGPGTRLTVL.

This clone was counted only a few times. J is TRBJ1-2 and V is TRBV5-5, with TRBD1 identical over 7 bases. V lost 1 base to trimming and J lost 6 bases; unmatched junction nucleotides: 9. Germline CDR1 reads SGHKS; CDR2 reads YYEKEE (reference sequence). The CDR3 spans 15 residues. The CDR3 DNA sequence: TGTGCCAGCAGCTTGCCAAAAGGGGGCGCAGATGGCTACACCTTC. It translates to CASSLPKGGADGYTF.

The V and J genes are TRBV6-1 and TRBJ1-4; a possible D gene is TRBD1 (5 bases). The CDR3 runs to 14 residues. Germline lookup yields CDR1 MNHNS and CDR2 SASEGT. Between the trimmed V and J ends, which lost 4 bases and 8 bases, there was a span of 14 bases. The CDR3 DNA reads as TGTGCCAGCAGTGGGGGGGTGTCGTGGGAAAAACTGTTTTTT. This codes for CASSGGVSWEKLFF.

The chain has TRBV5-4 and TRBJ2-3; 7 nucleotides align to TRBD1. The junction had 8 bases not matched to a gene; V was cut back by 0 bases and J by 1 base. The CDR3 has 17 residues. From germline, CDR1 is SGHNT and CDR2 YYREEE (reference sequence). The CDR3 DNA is TGTGCCAGCAGCTTGGGGCCACAGGGGTCCCGCACAGATACGCAGTATTTT. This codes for CASSLGPQGSRTDTQYF.

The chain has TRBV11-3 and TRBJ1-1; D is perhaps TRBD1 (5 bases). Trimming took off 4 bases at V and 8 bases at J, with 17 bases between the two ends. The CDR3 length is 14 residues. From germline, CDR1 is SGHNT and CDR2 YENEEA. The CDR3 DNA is TGTGCCAGCAGCTATAGTGGTGGCAGGGCGGAAGCTTTCTTT. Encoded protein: CASSYSGGRAEAFF. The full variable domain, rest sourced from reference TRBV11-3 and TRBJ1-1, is EAGVVQSPRYKIIEKKQPVAFWCNPISGHNTLYWYLQNLGQGPELLIRYENEEAVDDSQLPKDRFSAERLKGVDSTLKIQPAELGDSAVYLCASSYSGGRAEAFFGQGTRLTVV.

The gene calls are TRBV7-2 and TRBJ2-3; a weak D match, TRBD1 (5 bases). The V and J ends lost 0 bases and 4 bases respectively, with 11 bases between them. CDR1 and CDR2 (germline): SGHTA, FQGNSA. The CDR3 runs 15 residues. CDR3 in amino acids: CASSLATSGPDTQYF. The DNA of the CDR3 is TGTGCCAGCAGCTTAGCCACCTCAGGGCCAGATACGCAGTATTTT.

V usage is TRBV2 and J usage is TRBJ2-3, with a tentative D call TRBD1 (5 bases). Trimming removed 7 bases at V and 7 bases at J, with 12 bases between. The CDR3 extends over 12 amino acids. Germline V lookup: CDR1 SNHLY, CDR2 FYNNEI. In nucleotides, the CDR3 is TGTGCCAGCACGACCAACAGGAATACGCAGTATTTT. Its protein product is CASTTNRNTQYF. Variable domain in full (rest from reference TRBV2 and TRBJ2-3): EPEVTQTPSHQVTQMGQEVILRCVPISNHLYFYWYRQILGQKVEFLVSFYNNEISEKSEIFDDQFSVERPDGSNFTLKIRSTKLEDSAMYFCASTTNRNTQYFGPGTRLTVL.

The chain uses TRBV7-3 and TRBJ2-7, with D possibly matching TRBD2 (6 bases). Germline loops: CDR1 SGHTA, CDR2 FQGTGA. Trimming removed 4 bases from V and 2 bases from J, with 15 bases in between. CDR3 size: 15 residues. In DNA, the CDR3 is TGTGCCAGCAGCTCGGAACTAGCTCCCACCTACGAGCAGTACTTC. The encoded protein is CASSSELAPTYEQYF.

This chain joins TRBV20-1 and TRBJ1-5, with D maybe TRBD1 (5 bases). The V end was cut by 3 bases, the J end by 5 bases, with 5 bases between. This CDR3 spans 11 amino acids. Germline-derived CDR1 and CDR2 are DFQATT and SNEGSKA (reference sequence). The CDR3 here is CSARGHQPQHF. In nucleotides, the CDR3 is TGCAGTGCTAGGGGGCATCAGCCCCAGCATTTT.

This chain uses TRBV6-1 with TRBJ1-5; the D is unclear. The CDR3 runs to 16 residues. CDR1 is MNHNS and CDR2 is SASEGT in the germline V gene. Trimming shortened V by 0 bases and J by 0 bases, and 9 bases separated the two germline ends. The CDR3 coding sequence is TGTGCCAGCAGTGAAGCGAAGTTTTATAGCAATCAGCCCCAGCATTTT. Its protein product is CASSEAKFYSNQPQHF.

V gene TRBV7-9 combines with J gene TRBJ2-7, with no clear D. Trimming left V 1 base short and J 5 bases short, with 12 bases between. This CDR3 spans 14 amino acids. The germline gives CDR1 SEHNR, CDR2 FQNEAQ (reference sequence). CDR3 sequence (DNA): TGTGCCAGCAGCTTAGGTAGAGGAATGAACGAGCAGTACTTC. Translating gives CASSLGRGMNEQYF.

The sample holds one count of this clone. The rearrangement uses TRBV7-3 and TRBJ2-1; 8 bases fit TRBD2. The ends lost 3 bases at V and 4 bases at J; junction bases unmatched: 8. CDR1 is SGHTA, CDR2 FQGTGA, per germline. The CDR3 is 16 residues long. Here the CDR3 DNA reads TGTGCCAGCAGCTTGGTAGCTAGCGGGCCGTACAATGAGCAGTTCTTC. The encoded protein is CASSLVASGPYNEQFF.

CDR3 in DNA: TGTGCCAGCAGCCGCCGACAGGGGGCTACGATGAACACTGAAGCTTTCTTT. Protein sequence: CASSRRQGATMNTEAFF. The chain combines TRBV4-2 with TRBJ1-1, with 10 positions matching TRBD1. The J segment lost 0 bases and the V segment lost 4 bases, leaving 8 bases of the junction unmatched. Germline assignment: CDR1 LGHNA and CDR2 YNFKEQ. The CDR3 consists of 17 residues.

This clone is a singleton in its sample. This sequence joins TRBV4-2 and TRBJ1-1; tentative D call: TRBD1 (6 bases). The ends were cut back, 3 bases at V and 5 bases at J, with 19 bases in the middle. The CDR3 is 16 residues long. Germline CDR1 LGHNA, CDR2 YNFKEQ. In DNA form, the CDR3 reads TGTGCCAGCAGCCAGCCGGGACACCCATCGGGGACTGAAGCTTTCTTT. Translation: CASSQPGHPSGTEAFF.

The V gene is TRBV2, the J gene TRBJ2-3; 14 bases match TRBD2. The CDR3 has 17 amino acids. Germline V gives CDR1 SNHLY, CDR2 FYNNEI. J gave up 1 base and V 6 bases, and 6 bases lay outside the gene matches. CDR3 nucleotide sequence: TGTGCCAGCAGACGGACTAGCGGGGGGCCCGGCACAGATACGCAGTATTTT. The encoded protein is CASRRTSGGPGTDTQYF.

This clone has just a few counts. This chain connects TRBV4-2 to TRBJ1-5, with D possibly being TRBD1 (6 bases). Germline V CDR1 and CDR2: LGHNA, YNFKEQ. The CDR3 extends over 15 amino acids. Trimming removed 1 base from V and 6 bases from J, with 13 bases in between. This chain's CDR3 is CASSQGSQGLQPQHF. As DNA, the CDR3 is TGTGCCAGCAGCCAAGGGTCGCAGGGGCTTCAGCCCCAGCATTTT.

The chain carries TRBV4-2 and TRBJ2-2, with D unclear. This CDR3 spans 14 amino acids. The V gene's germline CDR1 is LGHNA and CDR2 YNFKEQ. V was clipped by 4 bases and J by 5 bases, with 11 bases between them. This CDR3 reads CASSPQMGTGELFF. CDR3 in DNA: TGTGCCAGCAGCCCCCAGATGGGAACCGGGGAGCTGTTTTTT.

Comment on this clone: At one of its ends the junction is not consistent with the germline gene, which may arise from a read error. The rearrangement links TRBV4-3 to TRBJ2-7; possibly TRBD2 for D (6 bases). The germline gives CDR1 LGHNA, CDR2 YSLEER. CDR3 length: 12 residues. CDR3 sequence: CASSQDRRVLHF. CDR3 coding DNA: TGCGCCAGCAGCCAAGATAGGAGGGTTCTGCACTTC.

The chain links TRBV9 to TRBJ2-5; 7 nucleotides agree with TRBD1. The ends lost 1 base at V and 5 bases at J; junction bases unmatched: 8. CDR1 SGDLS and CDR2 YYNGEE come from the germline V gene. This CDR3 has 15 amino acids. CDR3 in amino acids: CASSVSNRGWETQYF. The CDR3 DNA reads TGTGCCAGCAGCGTATCCAACAGGGGTTGGGAGACCCAGTACTTC.

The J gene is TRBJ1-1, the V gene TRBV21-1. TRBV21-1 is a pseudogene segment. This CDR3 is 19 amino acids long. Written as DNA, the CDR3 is TGTGCCAGCAGCGGTGGGTTTTGGCAGGGACCTCCTTTTAACACTGAAGCTTTCTTT. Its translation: CASSGGFWQGPPFNTEAFF.

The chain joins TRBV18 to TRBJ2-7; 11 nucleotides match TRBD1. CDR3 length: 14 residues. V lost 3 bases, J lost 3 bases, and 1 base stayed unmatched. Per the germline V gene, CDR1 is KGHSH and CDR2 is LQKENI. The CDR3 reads CASSPGTGGYEQYF. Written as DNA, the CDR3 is TGTGCCAGCTCACCCGGGACAGGGGGCTACGAGCAGTACTTC.

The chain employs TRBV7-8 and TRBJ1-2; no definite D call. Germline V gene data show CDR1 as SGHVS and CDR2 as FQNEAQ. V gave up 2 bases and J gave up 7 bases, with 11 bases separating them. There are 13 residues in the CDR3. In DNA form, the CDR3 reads TGTGCCAGCAGCTTAAAGGGCTCAATTGGCTACACCTTC. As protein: CASSLKGSIGYTF.